The next 7 T cell receptor beta chains were all read from a single sample in a study of CD4 T cells in relation to SARS-CoV-2 and coronaviruses (dated by TCRdb to about 2021). CD4+ T cells from unexposed donors were collected before the COVID-19 pandemic (2011-2018). After about 10 days of culture, CD4+ T cells were isolated with the EasySep CD4+ T cell isolation kit. The library was made by the immunoSEQ multiplex PCR assay. The table was pulled from immuneACCESS by TCRdb, which kept in-frame rearrangements only. Such tables lose some clones; where checked, under half of the loss comes from unresolved V genes, and the rest has no known cause. In all, the sample holds about 25,000 clones, and 78% of those were seen once. Clones ranked in the top ten supply approximately 15% of the sample. These receptors are not linked to any known antigen. The sequencing sample was made of CD4+ T cells from PBMCs, cultured in vitro. The source is a human donor in good health.

The chain couples TRBV30 to TRBJ2-7; the match to TRBD2 covers 13 bases. Germline V gives CDR1 GTSNPN, CDR2 SVGIG (reference sequence). This CDR3 contains 12 residues. V trimming: 8 bases; J trimming: 4 bases; junction bases outside the gene matches: 2. The CDR3 DNA reads TGTGCCGCGACTAGCGGGGGGTACGAGCAGTACTTC. Translating it yields CAATSGGYEQYF.

The V call is TRBV28, the J call TRBJ2-7; a weak D match, TRBD2 (5 bases). V gave up 2 bases and J gave up 4 bases, with 12 bases separating them. This CDR3 spans 14 amino acids. Germline V gene data show CDR1 as MDHEN and CDR2 as SYDVKM. The CDR3 here is CASSLGEPPYEQYF. CDR3 bases: TGTGCCAGCAGTTTAGGGGAGCCGCCATACGAGCAGTACTTC.

The rearrangement joins TRBV7-9 to TRBJ1-1, with D tentatively TRBD1 (6 bases). The germline V and J ends were trimmed by 3 bases and 4 bases, with 15 bases remaining between them. There are 15 residues in the CDR3. Per germline, CDR1 SEHNR and CDR2 FQNEAQ (reference sequence). The CDR3 DNA sequence: TGTGCCAGCAGCTTGGGTGGGGGGGGCGGCACTGAAGCTTTCTTT. The encoded protein is CASSLGGGGGTEAFF.

J is TRBJ2-1 and V is TRBV7-6; 13 bases match TRBD2. V shed 5 bases, J shed 8 bases, and the junction held 6 bases outside the gene matches. The germline V gene has CDR1 SGHVS and CDR2 FNYEAQ. The CDR3 length is 15 residues. CDR3 DNA: TGTGCCAGCAGCGCAGGACTAGCGGGAGTCGATGAGCAGTTCTTC. Translating gives CASSAGLAGVDEQFF.

The CDR3 nucleotides read TGCGCCAGCAGCCGAACAGGGGACGCCTATGGCTACACCTTC. Its protein product is CASSRTGDAYGYTF. The J gene is TRBJ1-2, the V gene TRBV10-1; 7 nucleotides agree with TRBD1. Germline V gene data show CDR1 as WNHNN and CDR2 as SYGVQD (reference sequence). The length of the CDR3 is 14 residues. The ends lost 6 bases at V and 4 bases at J; junction bases unmatched: 8.

This clone is hyperexpanded. The gene calls are TRBV5-6 and TRBJ1-3; D is uncertain. Trimming stripped 4 bases from V and 0 bases from J, with 5 bases between. There are 13 residues in the CDR3. Germline V lookup: CDR1 SGHDT, CDR2 YYEEEE. CDR3 sequence: CASSPPSGNTIYF. The CDR3 bases are TGTGCCAGCAGCCCCCCCTCTGGAAACACCATATATTTT.

This clone came up once. The chain recombines TRBV11-2 with TRBJ2-7, with D possibly being TRBD1 (5 bases). Per the germline V gene, CDR1 is SGHAT and CDR2 is FQNNGV. Deletions cut 1 base from V and 2 bases from J, with 9 bases between. The CDR3 length is 14 residues. DNA of the CDR3: TGTGCCAGCAGCTTAGCCAGGGATCCCTACGAGCAGTACTTC. Translating it yields CASSLARDPYEQYF.